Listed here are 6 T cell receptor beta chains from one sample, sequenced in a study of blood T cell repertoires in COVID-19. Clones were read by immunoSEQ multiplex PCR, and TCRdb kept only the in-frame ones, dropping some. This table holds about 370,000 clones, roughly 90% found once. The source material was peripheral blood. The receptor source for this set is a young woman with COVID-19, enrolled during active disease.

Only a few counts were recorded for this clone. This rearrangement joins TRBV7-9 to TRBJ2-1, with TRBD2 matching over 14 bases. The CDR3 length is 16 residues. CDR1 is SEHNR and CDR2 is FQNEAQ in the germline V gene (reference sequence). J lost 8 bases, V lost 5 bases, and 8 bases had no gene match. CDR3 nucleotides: TGTGCCAGCAGCCCCATGGGACTAGCGGGAGCGGATGAGCAGTTCTTC. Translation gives CASSPMGLAGADEQFF.

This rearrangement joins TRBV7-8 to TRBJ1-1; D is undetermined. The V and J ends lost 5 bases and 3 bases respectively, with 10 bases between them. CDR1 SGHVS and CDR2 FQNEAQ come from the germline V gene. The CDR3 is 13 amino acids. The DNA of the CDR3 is TGTGCCAGCAGCAAGACCCGGGACACTGAAGCTTTCTTT. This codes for CASSKTRDTEAFF.

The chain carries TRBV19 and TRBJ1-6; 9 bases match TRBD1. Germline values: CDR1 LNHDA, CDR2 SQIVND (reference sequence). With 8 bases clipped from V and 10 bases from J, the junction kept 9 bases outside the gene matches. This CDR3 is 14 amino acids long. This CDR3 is CASDSGQGDSPLHF. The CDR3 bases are TGTGCCAGTGACTCGGGACAGGGTGACTCACCCCTCCACTTT. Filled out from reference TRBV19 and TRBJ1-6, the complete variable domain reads DGGITQSPKYLFRKEGQNVTLSCEQNLNHDAMYWYRQDPGQGLRLIYYSQIVNDFQKGDIAEGYSVSREKKESFPLTVTSAQKNPTAFYLCASDSGQGDSPLHFGNGTRLTVT.

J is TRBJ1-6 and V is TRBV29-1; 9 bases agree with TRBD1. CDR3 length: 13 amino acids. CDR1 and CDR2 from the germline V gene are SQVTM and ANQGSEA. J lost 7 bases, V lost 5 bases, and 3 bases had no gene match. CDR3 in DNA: TGCAGCGTTTCGACAGGGGGAAATTCACCCCTCCACTTT. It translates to CSVSTGGNSPLHF.

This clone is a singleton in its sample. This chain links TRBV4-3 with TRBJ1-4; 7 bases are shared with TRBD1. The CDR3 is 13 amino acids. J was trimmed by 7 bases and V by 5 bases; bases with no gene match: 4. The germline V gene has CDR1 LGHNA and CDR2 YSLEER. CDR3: CASSLRQGEKLFF. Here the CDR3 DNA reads TGCGCCAGCAGCTTGCGACAGGGTGAAAAACTGTTTTTT.

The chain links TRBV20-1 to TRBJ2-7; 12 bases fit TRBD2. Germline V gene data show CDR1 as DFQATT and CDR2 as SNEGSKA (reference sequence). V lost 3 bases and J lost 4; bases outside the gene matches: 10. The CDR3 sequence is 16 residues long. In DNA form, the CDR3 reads TGCAGTGCTAGTCAGGGGGGGCTAGCGGGAGGGTACGAGCAGTACGTC. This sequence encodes CSASQGGLAGGYEQYV.